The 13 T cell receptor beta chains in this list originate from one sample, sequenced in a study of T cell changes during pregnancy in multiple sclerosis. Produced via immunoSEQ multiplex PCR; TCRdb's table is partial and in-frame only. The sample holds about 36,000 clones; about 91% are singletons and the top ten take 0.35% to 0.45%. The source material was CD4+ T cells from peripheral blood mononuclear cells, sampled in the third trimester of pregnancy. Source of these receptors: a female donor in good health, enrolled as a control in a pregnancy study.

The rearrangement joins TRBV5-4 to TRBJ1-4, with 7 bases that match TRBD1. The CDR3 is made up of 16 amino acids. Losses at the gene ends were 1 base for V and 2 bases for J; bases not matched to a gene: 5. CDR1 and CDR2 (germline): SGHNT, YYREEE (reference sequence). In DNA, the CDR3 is TGTGCCAGCAGCTTGTCAGGGGGGCCTACTAATGAAAAACTGTTTTTT. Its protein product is CASSLSGGPTNEKLFF.

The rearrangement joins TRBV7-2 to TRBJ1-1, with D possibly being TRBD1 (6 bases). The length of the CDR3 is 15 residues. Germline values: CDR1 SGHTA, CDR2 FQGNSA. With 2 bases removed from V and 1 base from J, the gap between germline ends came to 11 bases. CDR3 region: CASSLTGQSNTEAFF. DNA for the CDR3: TGTGCCAGCAGCTTAACCGGACAGTCGAACACTGAAGCTTTCTTT.

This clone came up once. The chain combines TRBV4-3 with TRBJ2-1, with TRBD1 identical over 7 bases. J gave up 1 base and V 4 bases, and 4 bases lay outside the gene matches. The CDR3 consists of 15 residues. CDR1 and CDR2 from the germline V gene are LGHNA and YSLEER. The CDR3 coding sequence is TGCGCCAGCAGCCCACAGGGGATGTCCTACAATGAGCAGTTCTTC. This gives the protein CASSPQGMSYNEQFF.

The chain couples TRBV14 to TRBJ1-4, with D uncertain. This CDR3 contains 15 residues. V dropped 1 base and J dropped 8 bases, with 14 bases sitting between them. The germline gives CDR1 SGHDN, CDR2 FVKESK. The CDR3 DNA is TGTGCCAGCAGCCAAGTTCCGTCCTCCGTCGAAAAACTGTTTTTT. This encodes CASSQVPSSVEKLFF.

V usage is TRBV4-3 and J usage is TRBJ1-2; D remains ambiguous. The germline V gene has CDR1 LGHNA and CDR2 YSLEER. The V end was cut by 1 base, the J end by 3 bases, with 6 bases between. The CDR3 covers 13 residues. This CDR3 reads CASSQVPYYGYTF. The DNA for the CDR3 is TGCGCCAGCAGCCAAGTCCCATACTATGGCTACACCTTC.

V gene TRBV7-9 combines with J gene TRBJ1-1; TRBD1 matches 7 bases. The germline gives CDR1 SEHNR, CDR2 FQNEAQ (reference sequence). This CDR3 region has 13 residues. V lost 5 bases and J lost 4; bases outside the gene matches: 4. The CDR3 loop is CASSDRAFTEAFF. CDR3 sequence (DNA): TGTGCCAGCAGCGACAGGGCTTTCACTGAAGCTTTCTTT.

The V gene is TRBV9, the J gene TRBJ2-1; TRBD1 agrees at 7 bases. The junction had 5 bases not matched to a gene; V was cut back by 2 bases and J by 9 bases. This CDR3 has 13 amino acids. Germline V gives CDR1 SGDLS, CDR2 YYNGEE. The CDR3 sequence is CASSVRQGSEQFF. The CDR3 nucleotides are TGTGCCAGCAGCGTTCGACAGGGCAGTGAGCAGTTCTTC.

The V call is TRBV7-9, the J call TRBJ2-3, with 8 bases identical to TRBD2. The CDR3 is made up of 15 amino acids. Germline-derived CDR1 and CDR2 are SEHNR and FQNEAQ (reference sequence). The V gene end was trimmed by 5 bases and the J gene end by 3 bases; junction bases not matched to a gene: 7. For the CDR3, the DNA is TGTGCCAGCAGCCGGAGCGGGGGATCGACAGATACGCAGTATTTT. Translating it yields CASSRSGGSTDTQYF. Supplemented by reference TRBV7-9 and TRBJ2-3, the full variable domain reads DTGVSQNPRHKITKRGQNVTFRCDPISEHNRLYWYRQTLGQGPEFLTYFQNEAQLEKSRLLSDRFSAERPKGSFSTLEIQRTEQGDSAMYLCASSRSGGSTDTQYFGPGTRLTVL.

The CDR3, as DNA: TGTGCCAGCAGTTTTAGGCCGAACTATTACGAGCAGTACTTC. This gives the protein CASSFRPNYYEQYF. The V gene is TRBV27, the J gene TRBJ2-7; D gene unclear. Trimming took 3 bases from V and 4 from J, leaving 13 bases between them. From germline, CDR1 is MNHEY and CDR2 SMNVEV (reference sequence). The CDR3 has 14 amino acids.

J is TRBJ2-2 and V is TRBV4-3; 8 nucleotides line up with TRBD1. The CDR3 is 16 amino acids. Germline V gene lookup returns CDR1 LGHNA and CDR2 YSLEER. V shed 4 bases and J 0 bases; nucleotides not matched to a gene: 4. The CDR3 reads CASSLYRGANTGELFF. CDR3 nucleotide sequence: TGCGCCAGCAGCCTTTACAGGGGGGCGAACACCGGGGAGCTGTTTTTT.

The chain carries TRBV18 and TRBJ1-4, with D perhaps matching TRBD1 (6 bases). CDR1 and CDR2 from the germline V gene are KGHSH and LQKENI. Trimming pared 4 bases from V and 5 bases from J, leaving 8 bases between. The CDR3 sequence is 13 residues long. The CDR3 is CASSQGQNEKLFF. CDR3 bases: TGTGCCAGCTCACAGGGACAAAATGAAAAACTGTTTTTT.

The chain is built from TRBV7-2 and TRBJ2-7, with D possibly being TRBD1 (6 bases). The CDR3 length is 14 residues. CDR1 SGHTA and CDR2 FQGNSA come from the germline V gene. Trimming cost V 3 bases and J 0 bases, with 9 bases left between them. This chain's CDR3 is CASSFRDISYEQYF. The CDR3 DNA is TGTGCCAGCAGCTTCCGGGACATCTCCTACGAGCAGTACTTC.

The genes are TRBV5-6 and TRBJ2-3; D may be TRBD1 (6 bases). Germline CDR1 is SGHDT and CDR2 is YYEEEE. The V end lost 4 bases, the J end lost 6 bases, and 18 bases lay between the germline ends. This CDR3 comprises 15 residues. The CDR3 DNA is TGTGCCAGCAGCCCCCGCGGGCAGGGGCGGGATACGCAGTATTTT. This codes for CASSPRGQGRDTQYF.